This T cell receptor (beta chain) originates from a study of T cell clonotyping in hematopoietic cell transplantation. The germline CDR1 and CDR2 sequences are MGHRA and YSYEKL. The CDR3 is 13 residues long. V shed 6 bases and J 6 bases; nucleotides not matched to a gene: 6. Recipients were bled about 28 days pretransplant and at posttransplant days 30, 100, 180. About this clone: What it recognizes is unknown.

Assay used: immunoSEQ multiplex PCR; TCRdb lists only in-frame clones, some missing. The sample shows several thousand clones, approximately 87% of them seen only once. Study-level results: CD4 and CD8 repertoire contributions could not be separated without sorting. At the given depth, recipient repertoires were over 97% de novo clonotypes.

The chain links TRBV4-1 to TRBJ2-7, with 9 bases matching TRBD2. Sequencing used PBMCs, obtained 100 days after allogeneic stem cell transplant. The receptor was derived from a male patient between 45 and 60 years old who had an allogeneic stem cell transplant from a related donor, so the T cells may come from the graft donor. Some clones in this sample may be carry-over from other donors' samples. The CDR3 protein is CASSMGLASEQYF. CDR3 bases: TGCGCCAGCAGTATGGGACTAGCTAGCGAGCAGTACTTC.